This T cell receptor (beta chain) came from a study of CD8 T cells in Susac syndrome. In germline, CDR1 is SQVTM, CDR2 ANQGSEA. This CDR3 is 13 amino acids long. The V segment lost 6 bases and the J segment 3 bases; nucleotides outside the gene matches: 7. Random hexamers were used to reverse transcribe an amount of about 0.5 to 1 ug RNA. MiXCR, applied by TCRdb to the immunoSEQ multiplex PCR reads, yields one record per CDR3 protein. This repertoire shows around 200,000 distinct CDR3 sequences, around 95% found once; its top ten account for about 0.08%. Material: CD4+ T cells from PBMCs. V and J are TRBV29-1 and TRBJ1-1; 7 bases are a match to TRBD1. The TCR originated in a human donor with multiple sclerosis. The CDR3 is CSVKITGDTEAFF. CDR3 coding DNA: TGCAGCGTGAAAATAACAGGGGACACTGAAGCTTTCTTT.